What follows are 20 T cell receptor beta chains derived from one specimen sequenced in a study of blood T cell repertoires in COVID-19. Clones were read by immunoSEQ multiplex PCR, and TCRdb kept only the in-frame ones, dropping some. The sample shows under 150,000 clones, 65% to 80% of them seen only once. Sequenced material: peripheral blood. The receptors were gathered from an elderly man with acute or convalescent COVID-19.

The chain uses TRBV30 and TRBJ2-3; 9 nucleotides line up with TRBD2. V was clipped by 4 bases and J by 2 bases; unmatched bases: 4. The length of the CDR3 is 14 residues. Germline values: CDR1 GTSNPN, CDR2 SVGIG (reference sequence). CDR3 loop: CAWTLAGVTDTQYF. For the CDR3, the DNA is TGTGCCTGGACCTTAGCGGGGGTCACAGATACGCAGTATTTT.

The V gene is TRBV27, the J gene TRBJ1-6, with 7 bases fitting TRBD1. The germline V gene encodes CDR1 MNHEY and CDR2 SMNVEV (reference sequence). The CDR3 contains 16 residues. V gave up 7 bases and J gave up 10 bases; unmatched junction bases: 16. CDR3 sequence: CASTQPATGRLSPLHF. CDR3 nucleotides: TGTGCCAGCACCCAACCGGCGACAGGGCGGCTATCACCCCTCCACTTT.

The gene calls are TRBV29-1 and TRBJ2-5; 7 positions match TRBD1. V trimming: 6 bases; J trimming: 0 bases; junction bases outside the gene matches: 10. The length of the CDR3 is 15 residues. Germline-derived CDR1 and CDR2 are SQVTM and ANQGSEA. The CDR3 sequence: CSVDQSGTDQETQYF. In nucleotides, the CDR3 is TGCAGCGTCGATCAATCCGGGACAGACCAAGAGACCCAGTACTTC.

The J gene is TRBJ1-1, the V gene TRBV2; TRBD1 matches at 7 bases. The CDR3 extends over 13 amino acids. The V and J ends lost 7 bases and 4 bases, in that order; junction bases with no gene match: 6. The germline V gene encodes CDR1 SNHLY and CDR2 FYNNEI. The CDR3 reads CASIRQGSTEAFF. CDR3 coding DNA: TGTGCCAGCATTAGACAGGGATCCACTGAAGCTTTCTTT.

The DNA for the CDR3 is TGTGCCAGCAGCTTAGCCCGAGGGCAGAATTCACCCCTCCACTTT. It yields the protein CASSLARGQNSPLHF. The chain carries TRBV7-8 and TRBJ1-6; D unclear. CDR1 and CDR2 from the germline V gene are SGHVS and FQNEAQ. The CDR3 spans 15 residues. V dropped 0 bases and J dropped 7 bases, with 10 bases sitting between them.

V is TRBV21-1 and J is TRBJ1-2. TRBV21-1 is a known pseudogene. The CDR3 is 15 amino acids. In DNA, the CDR3 is TGTGCCAGCAGCAATAGCGGAGGGGCCGCGTATGGCTACACCTTC. Its protein product is CASSNSGGAAYGYTF.

The V gene is TRBV7-3, the J gene TRBJ2-2; 8 bases are shared with TRBD1. V shed 5 bases, J shed 2 bases, and the junction held 4 bases outside the gene matches. Germline V gene data show CDR1 as SGHTA and CDR2 as FQGTGA. The CDR3 contains 15 residues. The CDR3 DNA reads TGTGCCAGCAGCCGGGACAGGAGAAACACCGGGGAGCTGTTTTTT. Its protein is CASSRDRRNTGELFF.

This clone was picked up one time. V gene TRBV19 combines with J gene TRBJ1-5; D gene unclear. V was trimmed by 3 bases and J by 6 bases, leaving 15 bases between them. The germline CDR1 and CDR2 sequences are LNHDA and SQIVND (reference sequence). The CDR3 loop spans 15 amino acids. The chain's CDR3 is CASSIRTGEGQPQHF. CDR3 in DNA: TGTGCCAGTAGTATTAGAACCGGAGAAGGTCAGCCCCAGCATTTT.

The J gene is TRBJ2-1, the V gene TRBV5-8, with 9 bases lining up with TRBD1. The J segment lost 3 bases and the V segment lost 4 bases, leaving 5 bases of the junction unmatched. This CDR3 has 15 residues. The germline V gene has CDR1 SGHTS and CDR2 YDEGEE. CDR3 nucleotides: TGTGCCAGCAGCGGACAGGGGACCTACTACAATGAGCAGTTCTTC. Its protein product is CASSGQGTYYNEQFF. The full variable domain, with the rest looked up from reference TRBV5-8 and TRBJ2-1, is EAGVTQSPTHLIKTRGQQATLRCSPISGHTSVYWYQQALGLGLQFLLWYDEGEERNRGNFPPRFSGRQFPNYSSELNVNALELEDSALYLCASSGQGTYYNEQFFGPGTRLTVL.

This chain joins TRBV28 and TRBJ1-4; D unresolved. CDR1 is MDHEN, CDR2 SYDVKM, per germline. The CDR3 consists of 15 residues. Trimming left V 6 bases short and J 7 bases short, with 18 bases between. In DNA form, the CDR3 reads TGTGCCAGCAGCCGTCCCTTTATAGGGAGTGAAAAACTGTTTTTT. Translation gives CASSRPFIGSEKLFF.

This chain connects TRBV11-2 to TRBJ1-3; TRBD1 is a possible D gene (5 bases). The germline V gene has CDR1 SGHAT and CDR2 FQNNGV. This CDR3 has 14 amino acids. Trimming took off 3 bases at V and 1 base at J, with 7 bases between the two ends. DNA for the CDR3: TGTGCCAGCAGCTTGGGGGGTTCTGGAAACACCATATATTTT. This encodes CASSLGGSGNTIYF.

This clone was recorded a few times. The J gene is TRBJ1-1, the V gene TRBV11-2; the D gene is possibly TRBD1 (5 bases). CDR3 length: 15 residues. Germline V gene data show CDR1 as SGHAT and CDR2 as FQNNGV. V was trimmed by 3 bases and J by 1 base, leaving 12 bases between them. Here the CDR3 reads CASSFAAQGNTEAFF. Written as DNA, the CDR3 is TGTGCCAGCAGCTTTGCGGCCCAGGGGAACACTGAAGCTTTCTTT. Full variable domain (missing parts from reference TRBV11-2 and TRBJ1-1): EAGVAQSPRYKIIEKRQSVAFWCNPISGHATLYWYQQILGQGPKLLIQFQNNGVVDDSQLPKDRFSAERLKGVDSTLKIQPAKLEDSAVYLCASSFAAQGNTEAFFGQGTRLTVV.

This clone was seen a handful of times. The chain links TRBV28 to TRBJ2-2; D possibly corresponds to TRBD2 (6 bases). The CDR3 is made up of 18 amino acids. The V end was cut by 5 bases, the J end by 6 bases, with 25 bases between. Per germline, CDR1 MDHEN and CDR2 SYDVKM. Here the CDR3 DNA reads TGTGCCAGCAGTCTCCCCCTAGGGACTCCTGGGCGAGCCGGGGAGCTGTTTTTT. Translation gives CASSLPLGTPGRAGELFF.

This chain joins TRBV7-3 and TRBJ2-7, with D tentatively TRBD2 (6 bases). Germline values: CDR1 SGHTA, CDR2 FQGTGA. Trimming removed 4 bases at V and 6 bases at J, with 13 bases between. The CDR3 totals 13 residues. CDR3 coding DNA: TGTGCCAGCAGCTCCCGCGTGGGGGGCGAGCAGTACTTC. Protein: CASSSRVGGEQYF.

This clone was detected only a few times. The chain combines TRBV2 with TRBJ1-5; TRBD1 agrees at 8 bases. Per the germline V gene, CDR1 is SNHLY and CDR2 is FYNNEI. V lost 7 bases to trimming and J lost 4 bases; unmatched junction nucleotides: 6. The length of the CDR3 is 14 residues. CDR3 coding DNA: TGTGCCAGCACCATGGACAGGGCTAATCAGCCCCAGCATTTT. Amino acids: CASTMDRANQPQHF.

This chain connects TRBV7-2 to TRBJ2-1; 7 nucleotides line up with TRBD1. The CDR3 extends over 15 amino acids. In germline, CDR1 is SGHTA, CDR2 FQGNSA. The V and J ends lost 4 bases and 0 bases, in that order; junction bases with no gene match: 3. The CDR3 here is CASSSDRDSYNEQFF. Here the CDR3 DNA reads TGTGCCAGCAGCTCTGACAGGGACTCCTACAATGAGCAGTTCTTC. Drawing the rest from reference TRBV7-2 and TRBJ2-1, the complete variable domain is GAGVSQSPSNKVTEKGKDVELRCDPISGHTALYWYRQSLGQGLEFLIYFQGNSAPDKSGLPSDRFSAERTGGSVSTLTIQRTQQEDSAVYLCASSSDRDSYNEQFFGPGTRLTVL.

This clone was picked up a small number of times. The V call is TRBV7-2, the J call TRBJ1-1, with unresolved D. The CDR3 is 13 amino acids. CDR1 and CDR2 from the germline V gene are SGHTA and FQGNSA. V shed 2 bases and J shed 1 base, with 5 bases lying between them. CDR3 DNA sequence: TGTGCCAGCAGCTTATCAGAGAACACTGAAGCTTTCTTT. It yields the protein CASSLSENTEAFF. Full variable domain (rest looked up from reference TRBV7-2 and TRBJ1-1): GAGVSQSPSNKVTEKGKDVELRCDPISGHTALYWYRQSLGQGLEFLIYFQGNSAPDKSGLPSDRFSAERTGGSVSTLTIQRTQQEDSAVYLCASSLSENTEAFFGQGTRLTVV.

This clone was recorded only once. The rearrangement links TRBV9 to TRBJ2-7; 7 bases align to TRBD1. In germline, CDR1 is SGDLS, CDR2 YYNGEE. The CDR3 totals 14 residues. J gave up 0 bases and V 3 bases, and 3 bases lay outside the gene matches. CDR3 sequence: CASSGRQGSYEQYF. As DNA, the CDR3 is TGTGCCAGCAGCGGCAGACAGGGCTCCTACGAGCAGTACTTC.

This chain links TRBV28 with TRBJ1-5; D is ambiguous. The V gene's germline CDR1 is MDHEN and CDR2 SYDVKM. CDR3 length: 12 amino acids. With 5 bases removed from V and 4 bases from J, the gap between germline ends came to 6 bases. For the CDR3, the DNA is TGTGCCAGCAGTCCGGGAAATCAGCCCCAGCATTTT. It translates to CASSPGNQPQHF.

As regards this clone: The identical CDR3 is also encoded by other nucleotide sequences in the sample. The chain has TRBV7-2 and TRBJ2-3, with unresolved D. The CDR3 totals 15 residues. V lost 1 base, J lost 2 bases, and 10 bases lay in between. CDR1 and CDR2 (germline): SGHTA, FQGNSA. CDR3 sequence (DNA): TGTGCCAGCAGCTTAGGGGCCGGATTCACAGATACGCAGTATTTT. Encoded protein: CASSLGAGFTDTQYF. The full variable domain, its missing parts supplied by reference TRBV7-2 and TRBJ2-3, is GAGVSQSPSNKVTEKGKDVELRCDPISGHTALYWYRQSLGQGLEFLIYFQGNSAPDKSGLPSDRFSAERTGGSVSTLTIQRTQQEDSAVYLCASSLGAGFTDTQYFGPGTRLTVL.